This paragraph reports one T cell receptor (beta chain). This clonotype was seen at least ten times. Its antigen is unknown. Nothing much larger sits one base from this clone, and base qualities are not available. The data originate from a study of T cell repertoires in cytomegalovirus infection (dated by TCRdb to about 2019). In terms of the full investigation: Donor HLA type was relevant to the analysis, as public TCR beta signatures indicated carriage of CMV infection together with the matching HLA type. The research as a whole found: In both this cohort and an independent cohort of some 370 donors, the cumulative frequency of public TCR beta family members distinguished carriers of CMV infection plus the relevant HLA type. The ex vivo response was dominated by HLA-C-restricted CMV-specific TCR beta clonotypes, which also provided the single most frequent clonotype in two of eight donors.

For CDR1 and CDR2, the germline V gene lists SGHDN and FVKESK. The CDR3 runs 17 residues from the cysteine to the phenylalanine. The DNA shown is the 51-base CDR3, in frame from base 1. Trimming removed 4 bases from V and 1 base from J; the gene matches leave 10 bases unexplained. For sequencing, an Illumina HiSeq 1500 was employed. In-frame beta chains were kept once TCRdb had trimmed the public reads at Q25 with fastp and called clones with MiXCR. CDR3 protein duplicates are merged, each entry listing the most common genes and DNA. For this sample the table gives some 250,000 distinct CDR3 sequences, of which 8% to 9.5% were detected only once. The top ten hold about 16% of the sample.

The sequenced material came from PBMCs. This receptor was identified in a human donor in good health (CMV status not recorded). Some clones in this sample may be carry-over from other donors' samples. The V and J segments used are TRBV14 and TRBJ2-5, and TRBD1 aligns with 9 junction nucleotides. The CDR3 sequence is CASSRGQGSTLQETQYF. The nucleotide sequence reads TGTGCCAGCAGCCGCGGACAGGGGTCTACCCTCCAAGAGACCCAGTACTTC.